Sequencing of this T cell receptor beta chain was carried out in a study of T cells in Graves' hyperthyroidism and ophthalmopathy. Amplified TCR beta CDR3 regions derived from RNA transcripts. RT-PCR in the first round (using the HTBI primer set) targeted the TCR CDR3. TCRdb processed the multiplex PCR reads anew with MiXCR; each CDR3 protein has one entry. The repertoire has approximately 700,000 distinct CDR3 sequences, 45% of them found once; the top ten carry under 8.5%. Sequenced input: peripheral blood or thyroid tissue (not recorded which). This TCR derives from an adult man with Graves' disease, either hyperthyroidism or ophthalmopathy (not recorded which).

CDR3 loop: CASSRTQPGNQPQHF. In DNA, the CDR3 is TGTGCCAGCAGCCGGACCCAGCCCGGCAATCAGCCCCAGCATTTT. The chain joins TRBV7-8 to TRBJ1-5, with D unclear. CDR3 length: 15 amino acids. Germline CDR1 reads SGHVS; CDR2 reads FQNEAQ. The V end was cut by 5 bases, the J end by 2 bases, with 13 bases between.